Below are 3 T cell receptor beta chains sequenced from a single sample in a study of blood T cell repertoires in COVID-19. This table comes from immunoSEQ multiplex PCR, and its TCRdb copy is limited to in-frame clones, with some not included. Of approximately 150,000 clones in the sample, roughly 89% were seen once. The source material was peripheral blood. These TCRs come from a woman aged 60-75 years who had recovered from COVID-19.

The V call is TRBV12-3 or TRBV12-4, the J call TRBJ1-6; no definite D call. Deletions cut 5 bases from V and 9 bases from J, with 11 bases between. There are 13 residues in the CDR3. The CDR3 is CASSIRGSSPLHF. The CDR3 DNA sequence: TGTGCCAGCAGTATACGAGGGAGTTCACCCCTCCACTTT.

The rearrangement joins TRBV3-1 (or the pseudogene TRBV3-2) to TRBJ2-5; 14 nucleotides line up with TRBD2. CDR3 length: 18 amino acids. J was trimmed by 3 bases and V by 4 bases; bases with no gene match: 10. Germline lookup yields CDR1 LGHDT and CDR2 YNNKEL (reference sequence). CDR3 DNA sequence: TGTGCCAGCAGCCTAGGACTAGCGGGGGGCCCGATTAAAGAGACCCAGTACTTC. Its protein is CASSLGLAGGPIKETQYF.

The chain links TRBV10-3 to TRBJ1-1; 7 bases align to TRBD1. There are 14 residues in the CDR3. V was clipped by 6 bases and J by 3 bases; unmatched bases: 7. Germline CDR1 ENHRY, CDR2 SYGVKD. The CDR3 DNA reads TGTGCCATCAGCGTTGACAGGGCTGACACTGAAGCTTTCTTT. Its protein product is CAISVDRADTEAFF.